The next 3 T cell receptor beta chains were all read from a single sample in a study of blood T cell repertoires in COVID-19. Assay: immunoSEQ multiplex PCR; the TCRdb copy retains only in-frame clones and omits some. The repertoire holds 150,000 or so clones, about 80% seen once, with 0.45% to 0.6% in the top ten. Sequencing was done on a sample of peripheral blood. Receptors were obtained from a man in his 60s with acute or convalescent COVID-19.

This chain joins TRBV19 and TRBJ2-7, with 12 bases aligning to TRBD1. The CDR3 is made up of 16 amino acids. Looked up from germline, CDR1 is LNHDA and CDR2 is SQIVND (reference sequence). The V and J ends lost 4 bases and 6 bases, in that order; junction bases with no gene match: 10. CDR3 DNA: TGTGCCAGTAGTACTTATACGGGACAGGGGGCCTCCGAGCAGTACTTC. Translation gives CASSTYTGQGASEQYF.

The chain links TRBV24-1 to TRBJ2-7, with no clear D. Germline V CDR1 and CDR2: KGHDR, SFDVKD. Trimming removed 8 bases at V and 5 bases at J, with 6 bases between. The CDR3 sequence is 10 residues long. CDR3 loop: CATIVNEQYF. The CDR3 region has the DNA TGTGCCACCATCGTAAACGAGCAGTACTTC.

The chain carries TRBV6-6 and TRBJ1-5; D is unclear. Germline V gene sequence: CDR1 MNHNY, CDR2 SVGAGI (reference sequence). Trimming removed 2 bases from V and 6 bases from J, with 5 bases in between. This CDR3 has 12 residues. CDR3 sequence reads: CASSYEGQPQHF. In nucleotides, the CDR3 is TGTGCCAGCAGTTACGAGGGTCAGCCCCAGCATTTT.